This T cell receptor beta chain was sequenced for a study of shared clonotypes between healthy human individuals. Comments on this clone: Its antigen is still unknown.

CDR3 length equals 15 residues. With 0 bases removed from V and 0 bases from J, the gap between germline ends came to 9 bases. Germline CDR1 is SGHRS and CDR2 is YFSETQ. CD45RO-negative, CCR7-selected cells formed the naive CD8 fraction, which excluded terminally differentiated effector memory CD45RA+ cells. Donors, without exception, were Caucasian adults residing in Nashville, Tennessee. Data came from immunoSEQ multiplex PCR; TCRdb stores just in-frame clones and leaves some out. The sample holds millions of clones, about 93% seen once. Whole-study results and caveats: Among the subsets, naive ones generally showed larger estimated richness than memory ones.

This sequence was found in a man aged 18 to 29 in good health. Some clones in this sample may be carry-over from other donors' samples. The chain links TRBV5-1 to TRBJ1-1; no clear D gene. Sequencing input: naive CD8+ T cells from PBMCs. CDR3 loop: CASSLGTGMNTEAFF. In nucleotides, the CDR3 is TGCGCCAGCAGCTTGGGCACGGGGATGAACACTGAAGCTTTCTTT.